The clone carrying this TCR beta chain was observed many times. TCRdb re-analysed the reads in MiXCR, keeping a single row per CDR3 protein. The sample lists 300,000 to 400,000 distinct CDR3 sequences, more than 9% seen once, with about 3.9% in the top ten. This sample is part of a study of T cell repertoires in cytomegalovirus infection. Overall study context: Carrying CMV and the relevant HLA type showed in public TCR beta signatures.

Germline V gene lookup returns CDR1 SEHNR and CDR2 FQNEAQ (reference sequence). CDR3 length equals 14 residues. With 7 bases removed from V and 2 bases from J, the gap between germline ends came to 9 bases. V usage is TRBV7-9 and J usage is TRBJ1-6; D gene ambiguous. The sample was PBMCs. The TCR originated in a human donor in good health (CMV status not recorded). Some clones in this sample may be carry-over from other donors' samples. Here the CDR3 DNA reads TGTGCCAGCATCGACGATCCCTATAATTCACCCCTCCACTTT. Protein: CASIDDPYNSPLHF.